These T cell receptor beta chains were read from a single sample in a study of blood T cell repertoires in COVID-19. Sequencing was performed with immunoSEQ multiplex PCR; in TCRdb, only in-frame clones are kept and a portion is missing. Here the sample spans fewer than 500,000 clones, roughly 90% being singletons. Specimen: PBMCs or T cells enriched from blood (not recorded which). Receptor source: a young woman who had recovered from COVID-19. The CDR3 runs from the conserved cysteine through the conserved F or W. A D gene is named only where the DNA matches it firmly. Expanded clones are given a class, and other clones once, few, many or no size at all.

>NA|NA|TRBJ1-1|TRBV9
TGTGCCAGCAGCCCGAACCCCTCAGACACTGAAGCTTTCTTT
CASSPNPSDTEAFF
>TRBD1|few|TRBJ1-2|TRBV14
TGTGCCAGCAGCCCGGGACAGAATCTTTATGGCTACACCTTC
CASSPGQNLYGYTF
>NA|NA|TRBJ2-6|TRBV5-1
TGCGCCAGCAGCTTACGGTCAGGTGAAGTTAGCTCTGGGGCCAACGTCCTGACTTTC
CASSLRSGEVSSGANVLTF
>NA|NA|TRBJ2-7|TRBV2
TGTGCCAGCACCGTTTGGGACTCATCCTACGAGCAGTACTTC
CASTVWDSSYEQYF
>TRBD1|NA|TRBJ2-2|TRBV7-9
TGTGCCAGCAGCTCTTCGTTCCCGGGACAGGGGAGGGGCGGGGAGCTGTTTTTT
CASSSSFPGQGRGGELFF
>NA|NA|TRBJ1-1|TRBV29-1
TGCAGCGTTGACCCCCGGGACAATGAAGCTTTCTTT
CSVDPRDNEAFF
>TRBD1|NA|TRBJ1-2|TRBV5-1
TGCGCCAGCAGCGCCTCCGGGACAGGGGGCTATGGCTACACCTTC
CASSASGTGGYGYTF
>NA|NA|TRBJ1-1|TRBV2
TGTGCCAGCACCAATACAGGGAACACTGAAGCTTTCTTT
CASTNTGNTEAFF
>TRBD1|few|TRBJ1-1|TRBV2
TGTGCCAGCAGTGCGGACAGGGAGGCTGAAGCTTTCTTT
CASSADREAEAFF
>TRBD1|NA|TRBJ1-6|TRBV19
TGTGCCAGTAGTATCGGGACAGGGGATGGTTCACCCCTCCACTTT
CASSIGTGDGSPLHF
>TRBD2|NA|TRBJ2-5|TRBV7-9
TGTGCCAGCAGCCCCGGACTAGCGGGGGGGACACAAGAGACCCAGTACTTC
CASSPGLAGGTQETQYF
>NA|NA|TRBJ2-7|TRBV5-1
TGCGCCAGCAGCCCCTCGGCAGGGGAGCAGTACTTC
CASSPSAGEQYF
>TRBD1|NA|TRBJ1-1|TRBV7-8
TGTGCCAGCAGCTCCAAGATGACAGGGTTTGAAGCTTTCTTT
CASSSKMTGFEAFF
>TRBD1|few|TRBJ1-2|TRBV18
TGTGCCAGCTCACCGTCAGGGGGCAGGGACTATGGCTACACCTTC
CASSPSGGRDYGYTF
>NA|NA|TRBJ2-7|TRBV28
TGTGCCAGCAGTGACGGAGACTACGAGCAGTACTTC
CASSDGDYEQYF
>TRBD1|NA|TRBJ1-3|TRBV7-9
TGTGCCAGCAGCCGACCGGGACAGGGAGAGGGAAACACCATATATTTT
CASSRPGQGEGNTIYF
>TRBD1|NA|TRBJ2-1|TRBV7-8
TGTGCCAGCAGGGGGCGACAGGGGGGATCCTACAATGAGCAGTTCTTC
CASRGRQGGSYNEQFF
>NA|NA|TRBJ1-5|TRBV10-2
TGCGCCAGCAGTGCCGCGCTTGGAAGAGGACAGACCTTTTACCAGCCCCAGCATTTT
CASSAALGRGQTFYQPQHF
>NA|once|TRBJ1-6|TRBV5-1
TGCGCCAGCAGGATAGAAGCCTCCTATAATTCACCCCTCCACTTT
CASRIEASYNSPLHF
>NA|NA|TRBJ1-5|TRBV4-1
TGCGCCAGCAGCCTCCGGGGGGGCGATAGCAATCAGCCCCAGCATTTT
CASSLRGGDSNQPQHF
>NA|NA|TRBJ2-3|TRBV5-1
TGCGCCAGCAGCTTGACCGCGGTGAGCGGTTCTAGCACAGATACGCAGTATTTT
CASSLTAVSGSSTDTQYF
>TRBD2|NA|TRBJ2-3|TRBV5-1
TGCGCCAGCAGCCTAAGGACTAGCGGGGGCACAGATACGCAGTATTTT
CASSLRTSGGTDTQYF
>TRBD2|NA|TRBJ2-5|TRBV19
TGTGCCAGTAGTACTAGCGGGGGGGCCTGGGAGACCCAGTACTTC
CASSTSGGAWETQYF
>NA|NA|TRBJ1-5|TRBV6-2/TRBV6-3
TGTGCCAGCAGTGGACTCCCCAATCAGCCCCAGCATTTT
CASSGLPNQPQHF
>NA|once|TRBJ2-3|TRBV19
TGTGCCAGTAGTTCGGACTCGAAAAATTCAGATACGCAGTATTTT
CASSSDSKNSDTQYF
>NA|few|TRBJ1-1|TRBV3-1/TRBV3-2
TGTGCCAGCAGCCAGATGGGAGGGACTGAAGCTTTCTTT
CASSQMGGTEAFF
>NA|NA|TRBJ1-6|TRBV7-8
TGTGCCAGCAGCTTAAACTACAATTCACCCCTCCACTTT
CASSLNYNSPLHF
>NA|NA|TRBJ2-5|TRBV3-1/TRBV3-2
TGTGCCAGCAGCCAAGGGCGGGCAACGTACCAAGAGACCCAGTACTTC
CASSQGRATYQETQYF
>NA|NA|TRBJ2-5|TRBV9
TGTGCCAGCAGCGTAGTGGCTACGGGAGAGACCCAGTACTTC
CASSVVATGETQYF
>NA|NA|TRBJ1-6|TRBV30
TGTGCCTGGAGGGACAGCTATAATTCACCCCTCCACTTT
CAWRDSYNSPLHF
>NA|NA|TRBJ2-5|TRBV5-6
TGTGCCAGCAGCTATGTACTCCCGAGAGAGACCCAGTACTTC
CASSYVLPRETQYF